The 28 T cell receptor beta chains below come from one sample, sequenced in a study of blood T cell repertoires in COVID-19. The method was immunoSEQ multiplex PCR; TCRdb's version includes in-frame clones alone and lacks a portion of them. The sample consists of under 85,000 clones, about 81% of them appearing once. Sequencing input: peripheral blood. The receptors were sampled from a man aged 80 or over with acute or convalescent COVID-19.

The chain has TRBV19 and TRBJ1-3, with 7 bases that match TRBD1. The junction had 5 bases not matched to a gene; V was cut back by 5 bases and J by 4 bases. Germline-derived CDR1 and CDR2 are LNHDA and SQIVND (reference sequence). The CDR3 is 14 residues long. The CDR3 nucleotides are TGTGCCAGTAGTGGTACAGGGGTCGGAAACACCATATATTTT. Amino acids: CASSGTGVGNTIYF.

CDR3 protein: CASSRGLDSYNEQFF. CDR3 coding DNA: TGTGCCAGTAGTAGAGGGCTGGACTCCTACAATGAGCAGTTCTTC. The chain employs TRBV19 and TRBJ2-1; weak D call: TRBD2 (5 bases). The ends were cut back, 4 bases at V and 0 bases at J, with 10 bases in the middle. The CDR3 has 15 residues. The germline gives CDR1 LNHDA, CDR2 SQIVND (reference sequence). Full variable domain (remainder filled in from reference TRBV19 and TRBJ2-1): DGGITQSPKYLFRKEGQNVTLSCEQNLNHDAMYWYRQDPGQGLRLIYYSQIVNDFQKGDIAEGYSVSREKKESFPLTVTSAQKNPTAFYLCASSRGLDSYNEQFFGPGTRLTVL.

The chain uses TRBV19 and TRBJ2-3; no reliable D call. The V gene's germline CDR1 is LNHDA and CDR2 SQIVND (reference sequence). Trimming cost V 2 bases and J 6 bases, with 6 bases left between them. The length of the CDR3 is 12 residues. CDR3 DNA: TGTGCCAGTAGTATATGGAGTGATACGCAGTATTTT. Amino acids: CASSIWSDTQYF.

This chain connects TRBV7-9 to TRBJ2-7, with TRBD1 matching 9 bases. After removal of 5 bases from V and 4 bases from J, the junction contained 6 bases not matched to a gene. CDR1 is SEHNR, CDR2 FQNEAQ, per germline (reference sequence). The CDR3 has 14 amino acids. CDR3 residues: CASSPIGQGYEQYF. The CDR3 DNA sequence: TGTGCCAGCAGCCCGATCGGACAGGGGTACGAGCAGTACTTC.

The chain carries TRBV12-3 or TRBV12-4 and TRBJ2-7, with 8 bases matching TRBD2. V lost 5 bases and J lost 4; bases outside the gene matches: 4. The CDR3 spans 13 residues. Here the CDR3 DNA reads TGTGCCAGCAGTATTGGACTAGCATACGAGCAGTACTTC. Its translation: CASSIGLAYEQYF.

The V and J genes are TRBV6-5 and TRBJ2-2; 7 bases match TRBD1. Germline CDR1 is MNHEY and CDR2 is SVGAGI. The CDR3 contains 15 residues. Trimming cost V 6 bases and J 0 bases; bases outside gene matches: 4. CDR3 in DNA: TGTGCCAGCAGGAGGGGGCCGACGAACACCGGGGAGCTGTTTTTT. It translates to CASRRGPTNTGELFF.

This sequence joins TRBV6-5 and TRBJ2-2, with 12 bases that match TRBD2. The germline CDR1 and CDR2 sequences are MNHEY and SVGAGI. The CDR3 is 16 residues long. V shed 2 bases, J shed 7 bases, and the junction held 5 bases outside the gene matches. CDR3 DNA sequence: TGTGCCAGCAGTTACCGCTCGGGACTAGCGGGCGGGGAGCTGTTTTTT. It yields the protein CASSYRSGLAGGELFF.

V usage is TRBV7-2 and J usage is TRBJ2-3, with 12 bases lining up with TRBD2. Germline V gives CDR1 SGHTA, CDR2 FQGNSA. The length of the CDR3 is 17 residues. J was trimmed by 7 bases and V by 2 bases; bases with no gene match: 10. The CDR3 is CASSLPLAGGSIHTQYF. CDR3 nucleotides: TGTGCCAGCAGCTTACCCCTAGCGGGGGGGTCCATACATACGCAGTATTTT.

The chain recombines TRBV6-5 with TRBJ1-1; 10 bases fit TRBD1. Trimming at V came to 4 bases and at J to 5 bases, leaving 4 bases not matched to a gene. The CDR3 covers 14 residues. From germline, CDR1 is MNHEY and CDR2 SVGAGI. CDR3 bases: TGTGCCAGCAGTTCCGACAGGGGGCGGACTGAAGCTTTCTTT. This codes for CASSSDRGRTEAFF.

The rearrangement joins TRBV6-2 or TRBV6-3 to TRBJ1-2, with a possible D match to TRBD1 (6 bases). Trimming took off 4 bases at V and 5 bases at J, with 17 bases between the two ends. The CDR3 length is 15 residues. Germline V gene lookup returns CDR1 MNHEY and CDR2 SVGEGT. The DNA for the CDR3 is TGTGCCAGCAGTTTAATGGGGGCCGGAGCGTATGGCTACACCTTC. Amino acids: CASSLMGAGAYGYTF.

The V gene is TRBV19, the J gene TRBJ1-1; TRBD1 might be the D (6 bases). The CDR3 totals 14 residues. The V and J ends lost 2 bases and 3 bases respectively, with 10 bases between them. Germline CDR1 LNHDA, CDR2 SQIVND (reference sequence). CDR3 amino acids: CASSISPGDTEAFF. As DNA, the CDR3 is TGTGCCAGTAGTATAAGCCCAGGGGACACTGAAGCTTTCTTT.

The V call is TRBV9, the J call TRBJ2-7; a weak D match, TRBD1 (6 bases). V lost 4 bases and J lost 2, with 13 bases in between. This CDR3 is 14 amino acids long. Germline values: CDR1 SGDLS, CDR2 YYNGEE. In nucleotides, the CDR3 is TGTGCCAGCAGCCCCGAAAACAGGGCCTACGAGCAGTACTTC. Protein: CASSPENRAYEQYF.

In its sample, this clone was seen a few times. This chain joins TRBV19 and TRBJ1-5; tentative D call: TRBD1 (6 bases). This CDR3 region has 14 residues. Trimming left V 10 bases short and J 4 bases short, with 17 bases between. The germline V gene encodes CDR1 LNHDA and CDR2 SQIVND (reference sequence). The CDR3 loop reads CATWADSDNQPQHF. CDR3 nucleotides: TGTGCCACTTGGGCGGACAGCGATAATCAGCCCCAGCATTTT.

V usage is TRBV4-1 and J usage is TRBJ2-5; 7 bases fit TRBD2. Germline V gene lookup returns CDR1 MGHRA and CDR2 YSYEKL. The V segment lost 1 base and the J segment 5 bases; nucleotides outside the gene matches: 10. This CDR3 region has 16 residues. This chain's CDR3 is CASSQATAGAVETQYF. The CDR3 region has the DNA TGCGCCAGCAGCCAAGCGACGGCGGGAGCTGTGGAGACCCAGTACTTC.

The sample holds a few counts of this clone. V and J are TRBV4-1 and TRBJ2-7, with 7 bases that match TRBD1. This CDR3 is 15 amino acids long. The V gene end was trimmed by 4 bases and the J gene end by 0 bases; junction bases not matched to a gene: 6. Germline CDR1 is MGHRA and CDR2 is YSYEKL. This CDR3 reads CASSRRRDSSYEQYF. CDR3 DNA sequence: TGCGCCAGCAGCCGCCGCCGGGACAGCTCCTACGAGCAGTACTTC.

V is TRBV9 and J is TRBJ2-2; 10 nucleotides agree with TRBD2. Germline V gives CDR1 SGDLS, CDR2 YYNGEE. The CDR3 extends over 16 amino acids. V dropped 2 bases and J dropped 0; count of bases not matched to a gene: 1. The DNA for the CDR3 is TGTGCCAGCAGCGTGACTAGCGGGTCGAACACCGGGGAGCTGTTTTTT. This gives the protein CASSVTSGSNTGELFF. The entire variable domain, with the rest obtained from reference TRBV9 and TRBJ2-2, is as follows: DSGVTQTPKHLITATGQRVTLRCSPRSGDLSVYWYQQSLDQGLQFLIQYYNGEERAKGNILERFSAQQFPDLHSELNLSSLELGDSALYFCASSVTSGSNTGELFFGEGSRLTVL.

The V and J genes are TRBV4-1 and TRBJ1-2, with 9 bases matching TRBD1. The CDR3 extends over 16 amino acids. J lost 6 bases, V lost 0 bases, and 8 bases had no gene match. Germline V CDR1 and CDR2: MGHRA, YSYEKL. The chain's CDR3 is CASSQDRDRAGDGYTF. Here the CDR3 DNA reads TGCGCCAGCAGCCAAGATCGGGACAGGGCAGGGGATGGCTACACCTTC.

This clone has only a few counts. The V gene is TRBV5-1, the J gene TRBJ1-1, with D uncertain. CDR3 size: 14 residues. Trimming cost V 2 bases and J 7 bases, with 15 bases left between them. Germline V CDR1 and CDR2: SGHRS, YFSETQ. The CDR3 DNA follows: TGCGCCAGCAGCTTAGGAGGGTCCTCAAATGAAGCTTTCTTT. Residues: CASSLGGSSNEAFF.

The rearrangement uses TRBV4-1 and TRBJ1-1; the D is unclear. Trimming shortened V by 2 bases and J by 2 bases, and 12 bases separated the two germline ends. Germline-derived CDR1 and CDR2 are MGHRA and YSYEKL. The CDR3 runs to 15 residues. The CDR3 coding sequence is TGCGCCAGCAGCCAAAATCCGCGGGGTAACACTGAAGCTTTCTTT. Translating it yields CASSQNPRGNTEAFF.

The J gene is TRBJ2-3, the V gene TRBV19; TRBD2 might be the D (5 bases). The CDR3 is made up of 14 amino acids. In germline, CDR1 is LNHDA, CDR2 SQIVND (reference sequence). Trimming cost V 6 bases and J 5 bases, with 15 bases left between them. CDR3 sequence (DNA): TGTGCCAGTAGCATCAACGGGGTCGAAGATACGCAGTATTTT. Its translation: CASSINGVEDTQYF.

J is TRBJ2-3 and V is TRBV9; 10 positions match TRBD1. The CDR3 contains 17 residues. Germline V gene lookup returns CDR1 SGDLS and CDR2 YYNGEE. V was pared by 5 bases and J by 2 bases, with 11 bases of the junction left unmatched. The CDR3 nucleotides read TGTGCCAGCAGTGAGGGAGGGACAGGGGCCGACACAGATACGCAGTATTTT. Amino acids: CASSEGGTGADTDTQYF.

The J gene is TRBJ1-5, the V gene TRBV4-2, with TRBD1 as a possible D gene (5 bases). The V end lost 1 base, the J end lost 2 bases, and 9 bases lay between the germline ends. Germline V CDR1 and CDR2: LGHNA, YNFKEQ. This CDR3 region has 15 residues. The CDR3 here is CASSQGRGGNQPQHF. The CDR3 DNA is TGTGCCAGCAGCCAAGGGAGGGGTGGCAATCAGCCCCAGCATTTT.

The gene calls are TRBV4-3 and TRBJ1-2; D uncertain. This CDR3 has 14 residues. CDR1 and CDR2 from the germline V gene are LGHNA and YSLEER. V was trimmed by 3 bases and J by 3 bases, leaving 11 bases between them. In nucleotides, the CDR3 is TGCGCCAGCAGCCAGGCCCCCCACGACTATGGCTACACCTTC. Translated, it gives CASSQAPHDYGYTF.

This chain joins TRBV7-2 and TRBJ1-4, with D unclear. This CDR3 has 14 amino acids. Germline assignment: CDR1 SGHTA and CDR2 FQGNSA. Between the trimmed V and J ends, which lost 6 bases and 2 bases, there was a span of 10 bases. The CDR3 spells CASSSQPTNEKLFF. The CDR3 DNA sequence: TGTGCCAGCAGTTCACAACCGACTAATGAAAAACTGTTTTTT.

This chain links TRBV5-1 with TRBJ2-2; tentatively, D is TRBD2 (5 bases). The germline V gene encodes CDR1 SGHRS and CDR2 YFSETQ. This CDR3 has 16 amino acids. With 4 bases removed from V and 5 bases from J, the gap between germline ends came to 18 bases. This CDR3 reads CASSPDQARGTGELFF. In DNA, the CDR3 is TGCGCCAGCAGCCCGGATCAGGCCCGGGGAACCGGGGAGCTGTTTTTT.

The chain links TRBV28 to TRBJ1-2, with D possibly being TRBD1 (5 bases). Germline-derived CDR1 and CDR2 are MDHEN and SYDVKM. Trimming left V 5 bases short and J 2 bases short, with 15 bases between. The CDR3 has 15 residues. The DNA of the CDR3 is TGTGCCAGCAGTCGACCAGGGTCAACCAACTATGGCTACACCTTC. This sequence encodes CASSRPGSTNYGYTF.

J is TRBJ1-6 and V is TRBV4-3; D might be TRBD1 (6 bases). Germline CDR1 reads LGHNA; CDR2 reads YSLEER. Trimming took off 2 bases at V and 6 bases at J, with 14 bases between the two ends. This CDR3 has 16 amino acids. The CDR3 region has the DNA TGCGCCAGCAGCCAATTCACAGGGAGCGGTAATTCACCCCTCCACTTT. It specifies CASSQFTGSGNSPLHF.

The gene calls are TRBV3-1 (or the pseudogene TRBV3-2) and TRBJ1-6; D is unresolved. The CDR3 contains 14 residues. Per germline, CDR1 LGHDT and CDR2 YNNKEL (reference sequence). V shed 5 bases and J shed 12 bases, with 17 bases lying between them. The CDR3 DNA follows: TGTGCCAGCAGCTCCCGGGAAAGAAAAGGACCCCTCCACTTT. Encoded protein: CASSSRERKGPLHF.